This TCR beta chain derives from a study of blood T cell repertoires in COVID-19. TCRdb keeps only in-frame clones here, not all; method: immunoSEQ multiplex PCR. The table lists some 460,000 clones, about 85% of them singletons, with around 1.8% in the top ten. The CDR3 loop spans 11 amino acids. Germline V gene data show CDR1 as DFQATT and CDR2 as SNEGSKA (reference sequence). With 2 bases removed from V and 12 bases from J, the gap between germline ends came to 11 bases. This clonotype originated in a woman younger than 30 with acute COVID-19. The sample was PBMCs or T cells enriched from blood (not recorded which). The gene calls are TRBV20-1 and TRBJ2-1; D not certain. CDR3 in DNA: TGCAGTGCTAGACAGGCAGATCCGCAGTTCTTC. Residues: CSARQADPQFF.